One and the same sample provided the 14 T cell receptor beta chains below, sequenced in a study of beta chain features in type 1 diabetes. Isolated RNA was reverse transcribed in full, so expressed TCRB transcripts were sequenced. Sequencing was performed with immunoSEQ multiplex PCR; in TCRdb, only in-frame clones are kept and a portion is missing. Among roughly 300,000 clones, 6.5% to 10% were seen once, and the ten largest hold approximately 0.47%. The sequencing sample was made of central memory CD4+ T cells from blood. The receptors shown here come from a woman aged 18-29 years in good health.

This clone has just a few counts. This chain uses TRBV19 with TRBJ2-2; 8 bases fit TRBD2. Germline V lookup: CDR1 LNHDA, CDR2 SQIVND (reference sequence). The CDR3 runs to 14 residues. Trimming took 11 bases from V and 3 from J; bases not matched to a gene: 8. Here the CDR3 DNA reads TGTGCCGGAAGCGGGAGAGAGGACACCGGGGAGCTGTTTTTT. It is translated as CAGSGREDTGELFF.

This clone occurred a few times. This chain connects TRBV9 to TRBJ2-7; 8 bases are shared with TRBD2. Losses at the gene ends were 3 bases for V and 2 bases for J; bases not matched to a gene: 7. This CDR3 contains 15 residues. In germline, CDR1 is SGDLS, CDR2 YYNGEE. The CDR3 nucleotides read TGTGCCAGCAGCGCGGGAGGGCTAGCAGCCTACGAGCAGTACTTC. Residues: CASSAGGLAAYEQYF.

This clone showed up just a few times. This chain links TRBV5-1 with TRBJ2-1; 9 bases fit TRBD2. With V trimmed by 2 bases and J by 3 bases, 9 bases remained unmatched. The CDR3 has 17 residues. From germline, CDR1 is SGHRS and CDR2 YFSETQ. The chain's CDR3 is CASSLSAGTSSYNEQFF. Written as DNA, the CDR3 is TGCGCCAGCAGCTTAAGCGCCGGGACTAGCAGCTACAATGAGCAGTTCTTC.

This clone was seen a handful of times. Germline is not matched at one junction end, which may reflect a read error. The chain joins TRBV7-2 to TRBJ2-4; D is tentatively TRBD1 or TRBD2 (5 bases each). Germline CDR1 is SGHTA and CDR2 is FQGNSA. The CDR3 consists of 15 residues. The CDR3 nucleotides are TGCGCCAGCAGCCAAGATCTCCCGGGGCGAAACATTCAGTACTTC. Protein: CASSQDLPGRNIQYF.

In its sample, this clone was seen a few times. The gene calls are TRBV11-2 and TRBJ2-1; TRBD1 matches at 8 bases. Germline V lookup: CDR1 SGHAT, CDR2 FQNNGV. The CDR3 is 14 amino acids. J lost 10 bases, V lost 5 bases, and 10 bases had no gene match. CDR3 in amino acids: CASSQDRARGEQFF. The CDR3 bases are TGTGCCAGCAGCCAGGACAGGGCCAGGGGGGAGCAGTTCTTC.

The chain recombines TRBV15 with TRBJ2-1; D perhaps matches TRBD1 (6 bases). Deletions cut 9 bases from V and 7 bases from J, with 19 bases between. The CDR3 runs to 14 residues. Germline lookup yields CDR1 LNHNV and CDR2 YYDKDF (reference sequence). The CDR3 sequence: CATRSLGHWNEQFF. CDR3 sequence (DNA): TGTGCCACTAGATCATTGGGACATTGGAATGAGCAGTTCTTC.

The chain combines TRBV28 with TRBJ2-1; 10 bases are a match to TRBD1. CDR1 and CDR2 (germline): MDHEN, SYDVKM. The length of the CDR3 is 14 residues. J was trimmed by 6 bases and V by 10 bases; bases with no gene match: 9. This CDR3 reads CATEGRDRGNEQFF. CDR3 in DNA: TGTGCCACAGAAGGACGGGACAGGGGCAATGAGCAGTTCTTC.

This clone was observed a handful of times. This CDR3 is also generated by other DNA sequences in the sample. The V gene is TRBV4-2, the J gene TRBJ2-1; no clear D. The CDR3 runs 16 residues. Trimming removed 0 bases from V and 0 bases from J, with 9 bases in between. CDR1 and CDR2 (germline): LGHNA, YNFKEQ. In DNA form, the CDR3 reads TGTGCCAGCAGCCAAGAAGGCCACAACTCCTACAATGAGCAGTTCTTC. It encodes CASSQEGHNSYNEQFF.

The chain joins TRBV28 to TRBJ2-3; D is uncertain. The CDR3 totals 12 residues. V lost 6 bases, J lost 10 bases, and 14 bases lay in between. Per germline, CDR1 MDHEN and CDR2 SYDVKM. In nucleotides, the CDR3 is TGTGCCAGCAGCGACGACTGGGCCCCGCAGTATTTT. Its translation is CASSDDWAPQYF. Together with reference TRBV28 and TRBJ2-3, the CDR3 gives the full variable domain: DVKVTQSSRYLVKRTGEKVFLECVQDMDHENMFWYRQDPGLGLRLIYFSYDVKMKEKGDIPEGYSVSREKKERFSLILESASTNQTSMYLCASSDDWAPQYFGPGTRLTVL.

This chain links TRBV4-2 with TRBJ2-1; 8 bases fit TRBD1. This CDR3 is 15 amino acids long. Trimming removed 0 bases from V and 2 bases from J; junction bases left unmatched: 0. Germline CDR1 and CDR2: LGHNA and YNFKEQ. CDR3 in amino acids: CASSQDRGPYNEQFF. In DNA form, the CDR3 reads TGTGCCAGCAGCCAAGACAGGGGGCCCTACAATGAGCAGTTCTTC.

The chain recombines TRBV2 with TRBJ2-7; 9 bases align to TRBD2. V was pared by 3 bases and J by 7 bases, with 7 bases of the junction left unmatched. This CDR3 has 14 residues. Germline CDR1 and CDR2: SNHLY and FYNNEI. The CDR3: CASSDGLAGLEQYF. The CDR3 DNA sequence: TGTGCCAGCAGTGATGGGCTAGCGGGACTAGAGCAGTACTTC.

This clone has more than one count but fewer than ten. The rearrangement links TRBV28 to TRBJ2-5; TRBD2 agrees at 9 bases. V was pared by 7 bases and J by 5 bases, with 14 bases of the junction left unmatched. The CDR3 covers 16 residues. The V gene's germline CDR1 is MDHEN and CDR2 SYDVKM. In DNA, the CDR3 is TGTGCCAGCACCCTTACCCTCGCGGGAGGGCAGGAGACCCAGTACTTC. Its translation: CASTLTLAGGQETQYF.

The CDR3: CASSVTSGSFHEQFF. The DNA for the CDR3 is TGTGCCAGCAGCGTCACTAGCGGGAGCTTCCATGAGCAGTTCTTC. The V gene is TRBV7-3, the J gene TRBJ2-1, with 11 bases aligning to TRBD2. Germline V gene lookup returns CDR1 SGHTA and CDR2 FQGTGA. The J segment lost 8 bases and the V segment lost 5 bases, leaving 8 bases of the junction unmatched. CDR3 length equals 15 residues.

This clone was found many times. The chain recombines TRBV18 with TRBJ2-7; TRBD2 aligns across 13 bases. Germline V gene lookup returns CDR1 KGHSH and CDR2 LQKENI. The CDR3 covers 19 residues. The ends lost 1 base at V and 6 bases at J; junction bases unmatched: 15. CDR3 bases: TGTGCCAGCTCACCACGGGTCTTAGGACTAGCGGGAGCCTTCCCCGAGCAGTACTTC. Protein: CASSPRVLGLAGAFPEQYF.